Each of the 6 T cell receptor beta chains below was sequenced from the same sample in a study of blood T cell repertoires in COVID-19. TCRdb's table, derived via immunoSEQ multiplex PCR, lists solely in-frame clones and lacks some. Here the sample spans tens of thousands of clones, roughly 80% being singletons. The sample comprised peripheral blood. All receptors derive from a woman of 80 years or more with active or convalescent COVID-19.

CDR3 region: CASGLAGPFDGETQYF. Here the CDR3 DNA reads TGTGCCAGCGGACTAGCAGGCCCTTTCGATGGGGAGACCCAGTACTTC. The chain carries TRBV28 and TRBJ2-5; TRBD2 agrees at 8 bases. Germline V gene sequence: CDR1 MDHEN, CDR2 SYDVKM. V lost 8 bases and J lost 5; bases outside the gene matches: 16. The CDR3 runs to 16 residues.

This clone was found a few times. The chain has TRBV6-2 or TRBV6-3 and TRBJ2-7, with D tentatively TRBD2 (5 bases). The CDR3 spans 15 residues. V dropped 2 bases and J dropped 3 bases, with 14 bases sitting between them. Germline V gene lookup returns CDR1 MNHEY and CDR2 SVGEGT. For the CDR3, the DNA is TGTGCCAGCAGTTACACCGGGATTCTGAACTACGAGCAGTACTTC. It specifies CASSYTGILNYEQYF.

This clone has just a few counts. The CDR3 region is CASRLIQGRRNQPQHF. The CDR3 DNA sequence: TGTGCCAGTAGACTCATACAGGGGAGGCGCAATCAGCCCCAGCATTTT. The chain joins TRBV19 to TRBJ1-5; 7 bases match TRBD1. This CDR3 is built from 16 residues. CDR1 LNHDA and CDR2 SQIVND come from the germline V gene (reference sequence). The ends lost 6 bases at V and 2 bases at J; junction bases unmatched: 10.

V is TRBV10-3 and J is TRBJ1-1, with D tentatively TRBD1 (6 bases). V lost 6 bases and J lost 3, with 11 bases in between. The germline gives CDR1 ENHRY, CDR2 SYGVKD. The CDR3 is 13 amino acids. The CDR3 sequence: CAIREQGDTEAFF. For the CDR3, the DNA is TGTGCCATCAGGGAACAGGGAGACACTGAAGCTTTCTTT.

The V gene is TRBV5-6, the J gene TRBJ2-7; 8 bases are shared with TRBD2. This CDR3 contains 16 residues. The germline V gene has CDR1 SGHDT and CDR2 YYEEEE. With V trimmed by 0 bases and J by 5 bases, 10 bases remained unmatched. CDR3 in amino acids: CASSLEVGGGLNEQYF. CDR3 bases: TGTGCCAGCAGCTTGGAAGTGGGCGGGGGGCTCAACGAGCAGTACTTC.

The chain has TRBV2 and TRBJ2-1, with 9 bases that match TRBD2. There are 18 residues in the CDR3. In germline, CDR1 is SNHLY, CDR2 FYNNEI. With 8 bases clipped from V and 0 bases from J, the junction kept 14 bases outside the gene matches. The CDR3 DNA is TGTGCCAGCCCATTAAGGGCTCTAGCGGGACCCTCCTACAATGAGCAGTTCTTC. It codes for CASPLRALAGPSYNEQFF.